These 4 T cell receptor beta chains were sequenced from one sample in a study of post-analysis software for immune sequencing data. The study's findings and limits: Five or six TRBV segments, TRBV5-6, TRBV5-1 and TRBV20-1 among them, were found more frequent in patients than controls.

Antigens of these TCRs are unknown. Tagging with unique molecular identifiers was a feature of the TCR beta cDNA libraries. One entry per CDR3 protein, called by TCRdb with MiXCR from the PCR reads. The sample holds 650,000 to 850,000 distinct CDR3 sequences, roughly 46% seen once. Sequencing input: blood. These TCRs come from a girl between 5 and 17 years old with multiple sclerosis.

Regarding this clonotype: At one end the junction does not follow the germline gene, possibly because of a read error. The chain is built from TRBV12-3 or TRBV12-4 and TRBJ2-7; no clear D. The CDR3 is made up of 15 amino acids. The CDR3 DNA follows: TGTACCAGCAGTTTAGTGATGACCGGCTCCTACGAGCAGTACTTC. It encodes CTSSLVMTGSYEQYF.

The CDR3, as DNA: TGTGCCAGCAGCCCTGCTCCGGGACAGGGTTTGTGGAATTCACCCCTCCACTTT. Amino acids: CASSPAPGQGLWNSPLHF. This chain links TRBV27 with TRBJ1-6; 9 nucleotides match TRBD1. The V and J ends lost 6 bases and 7 bases, in that order; junction bases with no gene match: 16. CDR1 is MNHEY, CDR2 SMNVEV, per germline (reference sequence). The CDR3 contains 18 residues.

The chain links TRBV20-1 to TRBJ2-1; 9 bases fit TRBD2. With V trimmed by 1 base and J by 6 bases, 7 bases remained unmatched. Per the germline V gene, CDR1 is DFQATT and CDR2 is SNEGSKA (reference sequence). This CDR3 is built from 15 residues. The CDR3 loop is CSARVLAGKLNEQFF. The CDR3 DNA sequence: TGCAGTGCTAGAGTTCTAGCGGGGAAACTCAATGAGCAGTTCTTC.

There are many counts of this clonotype. The genes are TRBV29-1 and TRBJ2-7; D is unresolved. Germline V lookup: CDR1 SQVTM, CDR2 ANQGSEA. The ends were cut back, 6 bases at V and 1 base at J, with 4 bases in the middle. The CDR3 loop spans 10 amino acids. Written as DNA, the CDR3 is TGCAGCGTCCTATCCTACGAGCAGTACTTC. This codes for CSVLSYEQYF.